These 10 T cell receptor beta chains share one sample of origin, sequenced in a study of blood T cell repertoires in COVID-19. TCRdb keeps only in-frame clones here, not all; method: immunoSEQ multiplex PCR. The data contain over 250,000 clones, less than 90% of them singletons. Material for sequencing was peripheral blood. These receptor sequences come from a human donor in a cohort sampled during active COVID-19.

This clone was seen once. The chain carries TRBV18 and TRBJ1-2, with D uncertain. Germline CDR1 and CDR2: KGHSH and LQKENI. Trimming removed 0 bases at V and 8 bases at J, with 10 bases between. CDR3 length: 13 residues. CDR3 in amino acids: CASSPPEMVGYTF. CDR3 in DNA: TGTGCCAGCTCACCACCCGAGATGGTAGGCTACACCTTC.

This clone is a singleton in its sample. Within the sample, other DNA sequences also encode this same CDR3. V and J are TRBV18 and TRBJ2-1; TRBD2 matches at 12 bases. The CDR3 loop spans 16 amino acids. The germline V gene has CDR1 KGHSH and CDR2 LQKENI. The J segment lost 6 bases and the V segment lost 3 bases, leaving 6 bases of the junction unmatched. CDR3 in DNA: TGTGCCAGCTCACCCCCGGGACTAGCGGGCGGCAATGAGCAGTTCTTC. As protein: CASSPPGLAGGNEQFF.

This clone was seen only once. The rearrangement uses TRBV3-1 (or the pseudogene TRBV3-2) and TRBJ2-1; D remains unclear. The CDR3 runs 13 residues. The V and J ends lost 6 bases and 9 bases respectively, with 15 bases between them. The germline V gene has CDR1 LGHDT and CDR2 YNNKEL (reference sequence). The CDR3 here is CASRGQPVAEQFF. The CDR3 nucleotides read TGTGCCAGCAGGGGCCAGCCCGTCGCTGAGCAGTTCTTC.

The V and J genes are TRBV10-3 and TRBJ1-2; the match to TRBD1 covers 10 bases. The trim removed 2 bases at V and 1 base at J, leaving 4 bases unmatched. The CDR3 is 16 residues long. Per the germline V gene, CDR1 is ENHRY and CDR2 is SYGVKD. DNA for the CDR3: TGTGCCATCAGTGAGGCAGGGACAGGGGATAACTATGGCTACACCTTC. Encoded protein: CAISEAGTGDNYGYTF.

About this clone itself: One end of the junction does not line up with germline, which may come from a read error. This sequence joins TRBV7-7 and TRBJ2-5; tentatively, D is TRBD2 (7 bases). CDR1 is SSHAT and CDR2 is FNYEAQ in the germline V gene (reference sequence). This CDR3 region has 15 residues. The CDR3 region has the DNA TGTGCTAGCAGCGTGGGGGGGCTAAAATCAGAGACCCAGTACTTC. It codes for CASSVGGLKSETQYF. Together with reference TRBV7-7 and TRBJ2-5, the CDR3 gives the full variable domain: GAGVSQSPRYKVTKRGQDVTLRCDPISSHATLYWYQQALGQGPEFLTYFNYEAQPDKSGLPSDRFSAERPEGSISTLTIQRTEQRDSAMYRCASSVGGLKSETQYFGPGTRLLVL.

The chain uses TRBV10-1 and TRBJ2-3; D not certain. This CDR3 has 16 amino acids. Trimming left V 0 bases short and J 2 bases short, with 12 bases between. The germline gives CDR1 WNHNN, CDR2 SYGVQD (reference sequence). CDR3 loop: CASSESRGSTTDTQYF. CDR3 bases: TGCGCCAGCAGTGAGTCGCGAGGTAGCACCACAGATACGCAGTATTTT.

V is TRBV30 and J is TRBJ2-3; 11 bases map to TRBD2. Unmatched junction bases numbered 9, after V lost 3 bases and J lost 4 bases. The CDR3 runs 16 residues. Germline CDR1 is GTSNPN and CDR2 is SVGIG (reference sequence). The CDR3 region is CAWRASGRTVPDTQYF. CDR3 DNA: TGTGCCTGGAGGGCTAGCGGGAGGACGGTCCCAGATACGCAGTATTTT.

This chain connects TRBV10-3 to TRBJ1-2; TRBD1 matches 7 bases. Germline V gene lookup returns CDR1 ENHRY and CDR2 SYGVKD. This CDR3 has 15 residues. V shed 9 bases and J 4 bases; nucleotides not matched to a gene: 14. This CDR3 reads CAMRQGTLISYGYTF. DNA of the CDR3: TGTGCCATGAGACAGGGTACTTTAATTTCCTATGGCTACACCTTC.

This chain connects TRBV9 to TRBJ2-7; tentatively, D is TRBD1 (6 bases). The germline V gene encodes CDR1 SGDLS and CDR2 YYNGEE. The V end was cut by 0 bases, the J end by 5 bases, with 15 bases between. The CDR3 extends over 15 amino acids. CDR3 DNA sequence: TGTGCCAGCAGCGTAGAACAGGGTTCATACCACGAGCAGTACTTC. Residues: CASSVEQGSYHEQYF.

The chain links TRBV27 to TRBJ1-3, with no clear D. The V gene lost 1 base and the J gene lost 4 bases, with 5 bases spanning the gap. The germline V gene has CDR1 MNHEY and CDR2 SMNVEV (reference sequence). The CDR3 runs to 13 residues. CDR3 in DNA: TGTGCCAGCAGTTTATTACGGGGAAACACCATATATTTT. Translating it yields CASSLLRGNTIYF.